This T cell receptor beta chain was sequenced during a study of tumor-infiltrating lymphocytes in localized non-small cell lung cancer. As for the study in general: Tumor tissue and non-adjacent uninvolved lung came from each patient. Whole-study findings and limits: Only some patients had TCR sequencing, depending on available tissue. Technical variation could not be separated from intratumor heterogeneity here. T-cell fraction did not differ between immunotypes IM1 and IM2.

Profiling relied on immunoSEQ multiplex PCR, and the TCRdb table lists in-frame clones only, not all of them. The table records 13,000 or so clones, 68% of them present only once. Germline CDR1 SGHRS, CDR2 YFSETQ. The CDR3 length is 16 residues. V was clipped by 1 base and J by 0 bases, with 11 bases between them. This clone appeared a single time. Its antigen remains unidentified. This TCR was recovered from a human donor with non-small cell lung cancer. Sequencing input: uninvolved lung tissue not adjacent to the tumor. The chain is built from TRBV5-1 and TRBJ1-3; D may be TRBD1 (5 bases). Written as DNA, the CDR3 is TGCGCCAGCAGCTTGATCACAGGAAGCTCTGGAAACACCATATATTTT. As protein: CASSLITGSSGNTIYF.